What follows describes a single T cell receptor (delta chain). In its sample, this clone comes out as large (0.1 to 1%). Its antigen is not yet known. No much larger clone is present one base from it, and per-base qualities are unavailable. Both library preparation methods relied on multiplex PCR with primers aimed at conserved V and J regions of the TCR genes. Purified and pooled amplicons were sequenced on an Illumina MiSeq platform. As for the authors' bioinformatics: V(D)J alignment, clonotype assembly and translation were performed with MiXCR, whereas functionality assessment and CDR3 repertoire analyses were performed with VDJtools. CDR3 was defined per IMGT, and analyses were restricted to productive sequences using functional genes, excluding ORF genes and pseudogenes. A custom Python script was used to look across all patients and controls for identical amino acid CDR3s belonging to major clonotypes, meaning those with a frequency of >=5%. Clonotype frequencies in patients versus controls were compared with a one-sided non-parametric Wilcoxon test. After TCRdb called clones again from the public reads with CATT, rows with identical DNA were merged. The V and J calls were determined by TCRdb, not by the authors. Present in this sample are over a thousand delta-chain clones, 2.5% to 3.5% of which were seen just once. The ten largest clonotypes hold 15% of the sample.

Genomic DNA from peripheral blood mononuclear cells isolated from patients and controls was used for TCR sequencing. The control group, matched to the patients for age and sex, consisted of around 23 healthy adult blood donors (about 12 males and about 11 females) with a median age of nearly 65 years. This record comes from a study of gamma delta lymphoproliferative disorders and STAT genes (dated by TCRdb to the late 2010s). As for the study more broadly: Gamma-chain libraries were prepared from at least 50 ng of genomic DNA using the LymphoTrack Dx TCRG Assay. A couple of gamma-chain samples and all delta-chain samples were sequenced twice to confirm results. Since no corresponding Invivoscribe delta assay was available, delta-chain libraries were prepared following the standard operating procedure of the EuroClonality-NGS working group. Within a larger immunophenotypic and STAT-mutation study, TCR gamma and delta CDR3 repertoires were profiled by deep sequencing in Tgammadelta lymphoproliferative disease patients and healthy controls.

From the cysteine up to the phenylalanine, the CDR3 has a length of 18 residues. The retained sequence is limited to the CDR3, 54 bases, with the frame set at the first base. The V end gives up 3 bases and the J end 0 bases, leaving 13 bases in the junction not matched to a gene. The germline V gene provides CDR1 TSWWSYY and CDR2 QGS. General study outcomes and caveats: Almost every major gamma and delta clonotype in patients was public, meaning shared with at least one healthy donor, and only a couple of gamma clonotypes were private to disease. The authors noted that NGS specificity may be reduced at low frequencies, so the public or private nature of leukemic clones needs confirmation. In whole-repertoire clustering, patient gamma repertoires grouped separately from healthy controls, whereas delta repertoires showed no separation between groups. T cells in controls likely covered a range of maturation stages, whereas leukemic cells were skewed toward terminal effectors, which could potentially limit comparisons between patients and controls.

The TCR was taken from a human donor in good health. The rearrangement joined TRDV1 to TRDJ1, with 7 middle bases fitting TRDD3. What was sequenced was blood. The nucleotides read TGTGCTCTTGGGGATTTTGGGGTTGGGGGACTGTACACCGATAAACTCATCTTT. This yields the protein CALGDFGVGGLYTDKLIF.